Described below is a single TCR beta chain sequence and its context. The sample comes from a study of blood T cells in healthy people across ages. With V trimmed by 4 bases and J by 6 bases, 5 bases remained unmatched. The germline V gene encodes CDR1 MNHEY and CDR2 SVGEGT. The CDR3 consists of 14 residues. Through a sample-barcoded 5' primer and a J-beta primer mix, a second PCR was run for 7 to 11 cycles. TCRdb re-derived calls from the 5' RACE reads in MiXCR, one entry per CDR3 protein. This table holds hundreds of thousands of distinct CDR3 sequences, around 41% found once. The material sequenced was blood. This TCR derives from a man aged 80 or over in good health. This chain uses TRBV6-2 or TRBV6-3 with TRBJ2-1; TRBD1 agrees at 8 bases. The CDR3 sequence: CASSWRTGSNEQFF. Here the CDR3 DNA reads TGTGCCAGCAGTTGGCGGACAGGGAGCAATGAGCAGTTCTTC.